This TCR beta chain is from a study of low-dose radiotherapy and immunotherapy resistance in tumors. This clonotype was picked up one time. Time point defined: after trial treatment. Treatment defined: LDRT plus nivolumab, ipilimumab, low-dose cyclophosphamide and aspirin (RACIN trial). TRAV- and TRBV-specific primers were used for first-strand cDNA, which covered alpha and beta chains. The PCR that amplified TCRs ran for 20 cycles, relying on a constant-region primer and a V-primer adapter. TCRdb ran MiXCR on the reads and lists one entry per CDR3 protein. This sample has 100,000 or so distinct CDR3 sequences, with less than 25% found just once. The length of the CDR3 is 15 residues. V shed 1 base and J 2 bases; nucleotides not matched to a gene: 5. Germline CDR1 reads SGHVS; CDR2 reads FNYEAQ.

V gene TRBV7-6 combines with J gene TRBJ2-7; TRBD1 agrees at 7 bases. The sequence derives from a male donor with prostate cancer. The material was PBMCs, obtained after low-dose radiotherapy plus immunotherapy. Here the CDR3 DNA reads TGTGCCAGCAGCTTAGGGACAGGACCCACCTACGAGCAGTACTTC. It encodes CASSLGTGPTYEQYF.